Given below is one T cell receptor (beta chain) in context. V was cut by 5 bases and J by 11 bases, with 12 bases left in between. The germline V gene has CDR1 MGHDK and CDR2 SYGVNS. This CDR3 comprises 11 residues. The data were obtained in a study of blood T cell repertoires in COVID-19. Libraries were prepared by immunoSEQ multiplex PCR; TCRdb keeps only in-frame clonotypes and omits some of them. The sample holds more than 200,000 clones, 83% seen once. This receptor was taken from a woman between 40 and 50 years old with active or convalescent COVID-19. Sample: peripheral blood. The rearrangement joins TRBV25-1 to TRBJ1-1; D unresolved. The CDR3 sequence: CASSSAAGAFF. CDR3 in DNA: TGTGCCAGCAGTTCTGCGGCTGGGGCTTTCTTT.